This T cell receptor (beta chain) appears in the sequencing data of a study of blood T cell repertoires in COVID-19. Study-wide background: Samples taken during acute and convalescent COVID-19 were collected in the United States, Italy and Spain.

CDR1 MNHEY and CDR2 SMNVEV come from the germline V gene (reference sequence). CDR3 length: 15 residues. V was pared by 3 bases and J by 2 bases, with 13 bases between. Original handling: How many nucleated cells were present was estimated from reference gene primer amplification. The data were produced by immunoSEQ multiplex PCR, yet TCRdb's version contains in-frame clones alone and is incomplete. D and trimming were read from the DNA, whereas the V and J calls and clone size are those reported in that table. The sample lists about 260,000 clones, over 80% occurring once. This clone was seen only once.

This sequence joins TRBV27 and TRBJ1-2; weak D call: TRBD1 (5 bases). The sequence was collected from a woman between 65 and 79 years old with COVID-19, enrolled during active disease. Material for sequencing was peripheral blood. The CDR3 here is CASSFSVGGNYGYTF. CDR3 DNA sequence: TGTGCCAGCAGTTTTAGTGTCGGGGGAAACTATGGCTACACCTTC.